This T cell receptor beta chain is drawn from a study of T cell responses to AZD1222 COVID-19 vaccine. The CDR3 is 15 amino acids. The V end was cut by 4 bases, the J end by 4 bases, with 14 bases between. CDR1 and CDR2 from the germline V gene are MDHEN and SYDVKM. This clone has only a few counts. Sequenced by immunoSEQ multiplex PCR; TCRdb stores in-frame clones only, minus some. This sample has 100,000 to 150,000 clones, with about nine tenths found just once. This receptor was obtained from an adult in good health. This specimen consisted of peripheral blood, obtained on day 0 of AZD1222 vaccination. The V and J genes are TRBV28 and TRBJ1-5; possibly TRBD1 for D (5 bases). The DNA of the CDR3 is TGTGCCAGCAGTTCTCGGGGGGGTCGGAATCAGCCCCAGCATTTT. Amino acid sequence: CASSSRGGRNQPQHF.